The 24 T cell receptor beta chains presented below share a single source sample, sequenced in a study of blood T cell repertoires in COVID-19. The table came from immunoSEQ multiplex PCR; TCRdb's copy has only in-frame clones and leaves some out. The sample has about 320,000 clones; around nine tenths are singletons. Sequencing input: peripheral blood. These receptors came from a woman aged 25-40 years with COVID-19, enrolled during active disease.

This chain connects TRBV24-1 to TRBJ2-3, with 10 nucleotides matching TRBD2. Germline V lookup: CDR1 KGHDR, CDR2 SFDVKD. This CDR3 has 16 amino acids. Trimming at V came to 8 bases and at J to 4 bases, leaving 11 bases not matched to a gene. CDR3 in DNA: TGTGCCACCATGAGTTCGAGCGGGGGGGCGGCAGATACGCAGTATTTT. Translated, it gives CATMSSSGGAADTQYF.

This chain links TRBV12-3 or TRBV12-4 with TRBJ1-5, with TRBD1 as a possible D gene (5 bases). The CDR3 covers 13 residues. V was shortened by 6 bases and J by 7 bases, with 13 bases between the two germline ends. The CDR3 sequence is CASRQGAKQPQHF. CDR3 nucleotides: TGTGCCAGCAGGCAGGGCGCTAAACAGCCCCAGCATTTT.

Here the CDR3 reads CASSFRPGNQPQHF. CDR3 DNA: TGTGCCAGCAGCTTCAGGCCAGGGAATCAGCCCCAGCATTTT. The genes are TRBV11-2 and TRBJ1-5; D possibly corresponds to TRBD1 (5 bases). The CDR3 spans 14 residues. With 3 bases removed from V and 4 bases from J, the gap between germline ends came to 10 bases. CDR1 is SGHAT, CDR2 FQNNGV, per germline.

CDR3 sequence reads: CSAETSGGYEQYF. DNA of the CDR3: TGCAGCGCAGAGACTAGCGGGGGATACGAGCAGTACTTC. The rearrangement joins TRBV29-1 to TRBJ2-7; the match to TRBD2 covers 12 bases. J was trimmed by 4 bases and V by 7 bases; bases with no gene match: 5. From germline, CDR1 is SQVTM and CDR2 ANQGSEA. The CDR3 sequence is 13 residues long.

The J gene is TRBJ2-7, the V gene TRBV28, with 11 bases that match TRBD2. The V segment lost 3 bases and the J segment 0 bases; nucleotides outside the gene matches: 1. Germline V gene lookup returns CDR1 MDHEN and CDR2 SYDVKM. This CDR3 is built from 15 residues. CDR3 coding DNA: TGTGCCAGCAGTTTGACTAGCGGGGTCTCCTACGAGCAGTACTTC. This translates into CASSLTSGVSYEQYF.

The CDR3 sequence: CASGPVSEQFF. The CDR3 DNA reads as TGTGCCAGCGGGCCGGTCAGTGAGCAGTTCTTC. V and J are TRBV28 and TRBJ2-1; D not resolved. V was shortened by 8 bases and J by 9 bases, with 11 bases between the two germline ends. CDR1 is MDHEN and CDR2 is SYDVKM in the germline V gene. CDR3 length equals 11 residues. Using reference TRBV28 and TRBJ2-1 for the parts outside the CDR3, the full variable domain is DVKVTQSSRYLVKRTGEKVFLECVQDMDHENMFWYRQDPGLGLRLIYFSYDVKMKEKGDIPEGYSVSREKKERFSLILESASTNQTSMYLCASGPVSEQFFGPGTRLTVL.

The CDR3 loop is CASSLAWGEPEQFF. For the CDR3, the DNA is TGCGCCAGCAGCTTGGCCTGGGGGGAACCTGAGCAGTTCTTC. This sequence joins TRBV5-1 and TRBJ2-1, with D possibly being TRBD2 (6 bases). The length of the CDR3 is 14 residues. In germline, CDR1 is SGHRS, CDR2 YFSETQ. Trimming took 0 bases from V and 9 from J, leaving 13 bases between them.

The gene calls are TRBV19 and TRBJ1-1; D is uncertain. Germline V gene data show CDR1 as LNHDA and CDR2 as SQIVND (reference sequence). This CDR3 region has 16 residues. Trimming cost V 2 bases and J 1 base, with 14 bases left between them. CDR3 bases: TGTGCCAGTAGTATAACGGGATCCCTTGGGAACACTGAAGCTTTCTTT. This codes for CASSITGSLGNTEAFF.

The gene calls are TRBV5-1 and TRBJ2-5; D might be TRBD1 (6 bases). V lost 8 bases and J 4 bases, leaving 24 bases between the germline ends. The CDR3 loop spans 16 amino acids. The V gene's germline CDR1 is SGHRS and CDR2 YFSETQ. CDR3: CASSSADRLFGETQYF. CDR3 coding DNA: TGCGCCAGTTCCTCGGCTGACAGGCTATTTGGAGAGACCCAGTACTTC.

The DNA of the CDR3 is TGTGCCAGCAGCAATTCCTCTCTACTTCAGCCCCAGCATTTT. Residues: CASSNSSLLQPQHF. The rearrangement joins TRBV21-1 to TRBJ1-5. TRBV21-1 constitutes a pseudogene. This CDR3 contains 14 residues.

CDR3 DNA: TGTGCCAGTAGCCCAGGACAGAACTCCTACGAGCAGTACTTC. Its translation: CASSPGQNSYEQYF. This chain uses TRBV19 with TRBJ2-7, with D maybe TRBD1 (6 bases). The CDR3 extends over 14 amino acids. V gave up 6 bases and J gave up 0 bases, with 12 bases separating them. The V gene's germline CDR1 is LNHDA and CDR2 SQIVND (reference sequence). Based on the CDR3 plus reference TRBV19 and TRBJ2-7, the full variable domain is DGGITQSPKYLFRKEGQNVTLSCEQNLNHDAMYWYRQDPGQGLRLIYYSQIVNDFQKGDIAEGYSVSREKKESFPLTVTSAQKNPTAFYLCASSPGQNSYEQYFGPGTRLTVT.

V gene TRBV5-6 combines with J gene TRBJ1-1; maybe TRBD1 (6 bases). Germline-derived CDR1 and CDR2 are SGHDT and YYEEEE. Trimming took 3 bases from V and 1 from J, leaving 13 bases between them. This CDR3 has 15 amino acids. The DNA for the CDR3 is TGTGCCAGCAGCTCAGCGATACAGGGGAACACTGAAGCTTTCTTT. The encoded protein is CASSSAIQGNTEAFF.

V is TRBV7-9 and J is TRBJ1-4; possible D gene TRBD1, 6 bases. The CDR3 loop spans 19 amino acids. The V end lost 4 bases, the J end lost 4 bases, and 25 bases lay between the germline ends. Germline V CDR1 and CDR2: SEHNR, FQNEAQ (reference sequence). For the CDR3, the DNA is TGTGCCAGCAGCTCCGGGATTGGGGGGGCCCTTTTGATTAATGAAAAACTGTTTTTT. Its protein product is CASSSGIGGALLINEKLFF.

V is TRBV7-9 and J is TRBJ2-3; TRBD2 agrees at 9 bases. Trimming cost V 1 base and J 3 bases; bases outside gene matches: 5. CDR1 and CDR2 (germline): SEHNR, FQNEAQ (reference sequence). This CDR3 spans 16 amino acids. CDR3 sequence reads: CASSLEASGVTDTQYF. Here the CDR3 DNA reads TGTGCCAGCAGCTTAGAGGCTAGCGGGGTTACAGATACGCAGTATTTT.

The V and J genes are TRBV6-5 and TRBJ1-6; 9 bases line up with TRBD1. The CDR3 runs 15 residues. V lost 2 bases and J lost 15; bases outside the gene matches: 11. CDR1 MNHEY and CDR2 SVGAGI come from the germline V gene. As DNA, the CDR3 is TGTGCCAGCAGTTACGGGGACAGGGACCATGGGAACCTCCACTTT. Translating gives CASSYGDRDHGNLHF.

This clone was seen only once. The CDR3 sequence is CASSPSLSSGNTIYF. CDR3 DNA sequence: TGTGCCAGCTCACCGTCCTTGAGCTCTGGAAACACCATATATTTT. This sequence joins TRBV18 and TRBJ1-3; D gene uncertain. Trimming cost V 3 bases and J 0 bases, with 9 bases left between them. This CDR3 is built from 15 residues. Germline loops: CDR1 KGHSH, CDR2 LQKENI.

The CDR3 is CASSTLWRGGPYEQYF. Here the CDR3 DNA reads TGTGCCAGTAGTACCCTTTGGCGGGGGGGCCCATACGAGCAGTACTTC. V and J are TRBV19 and TRBJ2-7; 9 nucleotides agree with TRBD2. The germline gives CDR1 LNHDA, CDR2 SQIVND (reference sequence). The V gene end was trimmed by 4 bases and the J gene end by 4 bases; junction bases not matched to a gene: 11. CDR3 length equals 16 residues.

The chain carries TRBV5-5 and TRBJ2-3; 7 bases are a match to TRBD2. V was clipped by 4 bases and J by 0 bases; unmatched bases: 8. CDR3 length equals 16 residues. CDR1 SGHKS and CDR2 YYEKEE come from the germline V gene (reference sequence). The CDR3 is CASSPRLAPSTDTQYF. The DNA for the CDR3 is TGTGCCAGCAGCCCTCGACTAGCCCCTAGCACAGATACGCAGTATTTT.

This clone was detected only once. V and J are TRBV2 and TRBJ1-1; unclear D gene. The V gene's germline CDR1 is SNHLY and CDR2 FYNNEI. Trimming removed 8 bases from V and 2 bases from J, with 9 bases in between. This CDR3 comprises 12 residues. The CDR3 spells CASGRANTEAFF. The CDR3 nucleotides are TGTGCCAGCGGGAGGGCCAACACTGAAGCTTTCTTT.

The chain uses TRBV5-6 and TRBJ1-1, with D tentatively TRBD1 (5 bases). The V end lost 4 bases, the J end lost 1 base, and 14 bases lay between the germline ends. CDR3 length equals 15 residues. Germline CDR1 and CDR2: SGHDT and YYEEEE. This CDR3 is CASSPQGLANTEAFF. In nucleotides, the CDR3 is TGTGCCAGCAGCCCCCAGGGACTTGCGAACACTGAAGCTTTCTTT. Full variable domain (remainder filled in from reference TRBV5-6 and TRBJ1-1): DAGVTQSPTHLIKTRGQQVTLRCSPKSGHDTVSWYQQALGQGPQFIFQYYEEEERQRGNFPDRFSGHQFPNYSSELNVNALLLGDSALYLCASSPQGLANTEAFFGQGTRLTVV.

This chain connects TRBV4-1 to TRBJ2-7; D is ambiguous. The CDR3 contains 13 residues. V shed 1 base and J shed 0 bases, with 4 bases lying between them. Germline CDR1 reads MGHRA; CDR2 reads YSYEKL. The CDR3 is CASSQGSSYEQYF. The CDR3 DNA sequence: TGCGCCAGCAGCCAAGGTAGCTCCTACGAGCAGTACTTC.

The CDR3 sequence: CASSSLPRRTGNQPQHF. CDR3 bases: TGTGCCAGCAGTTCTTTACCACGCCGAACGGGCAATCAGCCCCAGCATTTT. The J gene is TRBJ1-5, the V gene TRBV28; D call uncertain. The CDR3 has 17 residues. Germline V CDR1 and CDR2: MDHEN, SYDVKM. Trimming took off 4 bases at V and 2 bases at J, with 18 bases between the two ends.

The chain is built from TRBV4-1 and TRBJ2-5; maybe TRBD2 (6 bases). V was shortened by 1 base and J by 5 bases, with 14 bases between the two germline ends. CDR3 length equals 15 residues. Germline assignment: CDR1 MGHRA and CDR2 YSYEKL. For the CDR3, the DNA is TGCGCCAGCAGCCAAGGGACTGTGGAGGGGGAGACCCAGTACTTC. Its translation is CASSQGTVEGETQYF.

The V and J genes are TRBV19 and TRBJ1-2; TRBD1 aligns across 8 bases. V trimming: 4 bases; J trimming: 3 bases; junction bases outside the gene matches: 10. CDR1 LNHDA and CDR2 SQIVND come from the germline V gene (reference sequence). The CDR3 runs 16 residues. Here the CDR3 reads CASSTSGSGGHYGYTF. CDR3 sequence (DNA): TGTGCCAGTAGTACTTCTGGTTCAGGGGGCCACTATGGCTACACCTTC.